This TCR beta chain was sequenced for a study of CD8 T cells in Susac syndrome. Study-wide context: Among the Susac syndrome patients who underwent sequencing, roughly six had clinically active disease, while eight of them were in remission. Study observations and caveats: The total CD8+ repertoires yielded 15 to 20 Susac-specific public clones and the CD8+ TEMRA repertoires yielded a few.

RNA, at about 0.5 to 1 ug, was reverse transcribed with random hexamers. It was immunoSEQ multiplex PCR that amplified TCR beta CDR3 across 54 Vbeta and 13 Jbeta. TCRdb re-analysed the immunoSEQ multiplex PCR reads in MiXCR, keeping a single row per CDR3 protein. The data hold approximately 57,000 distinct CDR3 sequences, with roughly 94% observed a single time. In regard to this clonotype: What it binds is not known.

Germline V gene lookup returns CDR1 MNHEY and CDR2 SMNVEV (reference sequence). V shed 3 bases, J shed 6 bases, and the junction held 9 bases outside the gene matches. This CDR3 contains 15 residues. The chain is built from TRBV27 and TRBJ1-2, with 8 bases identical to TRBD1. The sequencing input was CD8+ T cells from PBMCs. The clonotype was recovered from a human donor with Susac syndrome. This CDR3 reads CASSLTRGLRNGYTF. In DNA form, the CDR3 reads TGTGCCAGCAGTTTGACCAGGGGGCTGAGGAATGGCTACACCTTC.